This passage covers 9 T cell receptor beta chains from one sample sequenced in a study of CD8 T cells in ankylosing spondylitis. Study findings and constraints: It appeared that ankylosing spondylitis blood was characterized by a TCR beta motif of several highly homologous variants.

Their antigen targets remain unknown. TCRdb independently ran MiXCR on the 5' RACE reads; one entry per CDR3 protein. The sample includes approximately 540,000 distinct CDR3 sequences, over 9.5% of them seen just once. Sequencing was carried out using blood, either unsorted or a sorted T cell fraction (not recorded which). These receptors came from a male donor with ankylosing spondylitis.

This clonotype has just a few counts. This chain uses TRBV2 with TRBJ2-2; D is unresolved. The CDR3 extends over 13 amino acids. Germline V gene sequence: CDR1 SNHLY, CDR2 FYNNEI. CDR3 nucleotide sequence: TGTGCAGACTCGGCGGAGAACACCGGGGAGCTGTTTTTT. Its translation: CADSAENTGELFF.

This clonotype was seen a few times. The V and J genes are TRBV18 and TRBJ1-1; D uncertain. The CDR3 is 14 amino acids. V lost 2 bases and J lost 11, with 18 bases in between. Germline V CDR1 and CDR2: KGHSH, LQKENI. The DNA for the CDR3 is TGTGCCAGCTCACCATGGGCCCAAGAGGTATATGCTTTCTTT. Protein: CASSPWAQEVYAFF.

This clonotype showed up just a few times. This chain links TRBV27 with TRBJ1-2; TRBD1 matches 10 bases. The CDR3 covers 18 residues. Germline values: CDR1 MNHEY, CDR2 SMNVEV (reference sequence). CDR3 in amino acids: CVSLPFRDRGDSNYGYTF. The CDR3, as DNA: TGTGTCTCGCTGCCTTTTAGGGACAGGGGAGACTCTAACTATGGCTACACCTTC.

This clonotype was seen ten or more times. The chain employs TRBV12-3 or TRBV12-4 and TRBJ1-2; TRBD1 matches 8 bases. The trim removed 5 bases at V and 5 bases at J, leaving 7 bases unmatched. The CDR3 is 14 amino acids. The DNA for the CDR3 is TGTGCCAGCAGTCGTGACAGGGGTGGGTATGGCTACACCTTC. Encoded protein: CASSRDRGGYGYTF.

This clonotype was seen a handful of times. V gene TRBV20-1 combines with J gene TRBJ2-3, with 8 bases matching TRBD2. V lost 6 bases, J lost 0 bases, and 5 bases stayed unmatched. Germline CDR1 reads DFQATT; CDR2 reads SNEGSKA (reference sequence). This CDR3 spans 14 amino acids. CDR3 loop: CSAQERESTDTQYF. The CDR3 region has the DNA TGCAGTGCGCAGGAGCGGGAGAGCACAGATACGCAGTATTTT.

This clonotype showed up just a few times. The chain combines TRBV25-1 with TRBJ1-3; no firm D call. V lost 1 base and J lost 3, with 7 bases in between. Looked up from germline, CDR1 is MGHDK and CDR2 is SYGVNS. The CDR3 runs to 14 residues. The CDR3 reads CASSELDVGNTIYF. In DNA, the CDR3 is TGTGCCAGCAGTGAATTAGACGTTGGAAACACCATATATTTT.

This chain joins TRBV5-1 and TRBJ1-1; tentatively, D is TRBD1 (6 bases). The CDR3 has 14 residues. V was clipped by 5 bases and J by 2 bases, with 13 bases between them. CDR1 and CDR2 from the germline V gene are SGHRS and YFSETQ. CDR3 DNA sequence: TGCGCCAGCAGGCGCCCCAGGGGTAACACTGAAGCTTTCTTT. Translated: CASRRPRGNTEAFF.

This clonotype has just a few counts. The V gene is TRBV7-9, the J gene TRBJ1-1; D might be TRBD1 (6 bases). This CDR3 contains 12 residues. Per germline, CDR1 SEHNR and CDR2 FQNEAQ (reference sequence). The V gene lost 5 bases and the J gene lost 7 bases, with 11 bases spanning the gap. CDR3 coding DNA: TGTGCCAGCAGCCTGGGACAAGTTGAAGCTTTCTTT. Translated, it gives CASSLGQVEAFF.

This clonotype was seen a handful of times. The rearrangement joins TRBV30 to TRBJ2-1, with 8 bases that match TRBD2. Germline-derived CDR1 and CDR2 are GTSNPN and SVGIG (reference sequence). The CDR3 is 13 residues long. V shed 3 bases and J 4 bases; nucleotides not matched to a gene: 2. The CDR3: CAWRAGVYNEQFF. CDR3 nucleotides: TGTGCCTGGAGAGCGGGAGTTTACAATGAGCAGTTCTTC.